These 8 T cell receptor beta chains were sequenced from one sample in a study of identical twins (dated by TCRdb to 2016 to 2017). The library was made by 5' RACE. Sequenced on an Illumina HiSeq 2000. The public sequencing data were trimmed at Q25 with fastp and processed into clonotypes with MiXCR by TCRdb, which kept only in-frame beta chains. Under each unique CDR3 protein, matching rows form one entry showing the most common genes and DNA. Within this sample are 420,000 or so distinct CDR3 sequences, with around 20% of them counted one time only. Around 10% of the sample is taken by the ten largest. The sample was naive T cells sorted from blood. The sample's cell subset or site label is to be understood as: cells isolated with a human naive T-cell isolation kit. These receptors originate from a man aged 50-60 years in good health.

There are a few counts of this clonotype. The V call is TRBV6-1, the J call TRBJ1-5; D is ambiguous. Germline CDR1 MNHNS, CDR2 SASEGT. There are 13 residues in the CDR3. Trimming pared 5 bases from V and 7 bases from J, leaving 12 bases between. CDR3 sequence: CASSPVSRQPQHF. Written as DNA, the CDR3 is TGTGCCAGCAGTCCCGTATCCAGGCAGCCCCAGCATTTT.

The rearrangement joins TRBV30 to TRBJ2-7; D is unresolved. Germline values: CDR1 GTSNPN, CDR2 SVGIG (reference sequence). This CDR3 is built from 11 residues. V was cut by 0 bases and J by 6 bases, with 6 bases left in between. The CDR3 DNA sequence: TGTGCCTGGAGTGTATCTGGCGAGCAGTACTTC. It translates to CAWSVSGEQYF.

The chain is built from TRBV6-1 and TRBJ2-3; tentative D call: TRBD1 (5 bases). In germline, CDR1 is MNHNS, CDR2 SASEGT. The CDR3 has 14 amino acids. The germline V and J ends were trimmed by 5 bases and 6 bases, with 15 bases remaining between them. The CDR3 DNA sequence: TGTGCCAGCAGTCGACAGACCCGTGGGGATACGCAGTATTTT. Translated, it gives CASSRQTRGDTQYF.

V is TRBV7-2 and J is TRBJ2-1, with D possibly being TRBD2 (5 bases). The CDR3 is 14 amino acids. The germline V gene has CDR1 SGHTA and CDR2 FQGNSA. The V gene lost 5 bases and the J gene lost 7 bases, with 15 bases spanning the gap. The DNA of the CDR3 is TGTGCCAGCAGCGAGGGTCCCTTTGGGAATGAGCAGTTCTTC. Its protein is CASSEGPFGNEQFF.

V usage is TRBV20-1 and J usage is TRBJ2-2; 7 nucleotides agree with TRBD1. The V gene's germline CDR1 is DFQATT and CDR2 SNEGSKA (reference sequence). The CDR3 is made up of 15 amino acids. Losses at the gene ends were 2 bases for V and 7 bases for J; bases not matched to a gene: 10. This CDR3 reads CSARNRGRLGGELFF. DNA of the CDR3: TGCAGTGCTAGAAACAGGGGAAGGCTTGGCGGGGAGCTGTTTTTT.

This clonotype was recorded many times. The chain combines TRBV29-1 with TRBJ2-7; D is possibly TRBD1 (5 bases). Trimming stripped 5 bases from V and 2 bases from J, with 10 bases between. Germline CDR1 is SQVTM and CDR2 is ANQGSEA. The CDR3 is 12 residues long. CDR3 amino acids: CSVTTGAYEQYF. The CDR3 DNA sequence: TGCAGCGTTACTACAGGAGCCTACGAGCAGTACTTC.

This clonotype was counted a few times. The chain is built from TRBV7-9 and TRBJ2-2; 10 bases are shared with TRBD1. V dropped 0 bases and J dropped 3; count of bases not matched to a gene: 4. Germline loops: CDR1 SEHNR, CDR2 FQNEAQ (reference sequence). The CDR3 runs 17 residues. CDR3 region: CASSLAGQGLYTGELFF. The CDR3 nucleotides are TGTGCCAGCAGCTTAGCGGGACAGGGGCTGTACACCGGGGAGCTGTTTTTT.

This clonotype was detected only a few times. The CDR3 loop reads CASSRGLSGSLADTQYF. The CDR3 DNA follows: TGTGCCAGCTCGCGGGGTTTGAGCGGGAGCCTCGCAGATACGCAGTATTTT. The chain has TRBV18 and TRBJ2-3; 8 positions agree with TRBD2. The CDR3 has 17 residues. The V gene's germline CDR1 is KGHSH and CDR2 LQKENI. J gave up 4 bases and V 6 bases, and 15 bases lay outside the gene matches.